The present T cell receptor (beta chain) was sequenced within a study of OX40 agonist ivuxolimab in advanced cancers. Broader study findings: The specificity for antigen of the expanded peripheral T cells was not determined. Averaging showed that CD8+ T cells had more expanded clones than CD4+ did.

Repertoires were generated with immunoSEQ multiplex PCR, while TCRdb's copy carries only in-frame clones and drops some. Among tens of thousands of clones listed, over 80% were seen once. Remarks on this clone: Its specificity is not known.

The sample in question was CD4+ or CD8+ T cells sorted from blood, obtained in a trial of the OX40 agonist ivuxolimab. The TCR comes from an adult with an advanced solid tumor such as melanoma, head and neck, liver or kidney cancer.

The CDR3 DNA follows: TGTGCCAGTAGTTATCAAGGGGACAGGGGTTACGGGGCCAACGTCCTGACTTTC. Amino acid sequence: CASSYQGDRGYGANVLTF. The chain combines TRBV19 with TRBJ2-6, with 10 bases lining up with TRBD1. The ends lost 5 bases at V and 4 bases at J; junction bases unmatched: 11. This CDR3 comprises 18 residues. The V gene's germline CDR1 is LNHDA and CDR2 SQIVND (reference sequence).